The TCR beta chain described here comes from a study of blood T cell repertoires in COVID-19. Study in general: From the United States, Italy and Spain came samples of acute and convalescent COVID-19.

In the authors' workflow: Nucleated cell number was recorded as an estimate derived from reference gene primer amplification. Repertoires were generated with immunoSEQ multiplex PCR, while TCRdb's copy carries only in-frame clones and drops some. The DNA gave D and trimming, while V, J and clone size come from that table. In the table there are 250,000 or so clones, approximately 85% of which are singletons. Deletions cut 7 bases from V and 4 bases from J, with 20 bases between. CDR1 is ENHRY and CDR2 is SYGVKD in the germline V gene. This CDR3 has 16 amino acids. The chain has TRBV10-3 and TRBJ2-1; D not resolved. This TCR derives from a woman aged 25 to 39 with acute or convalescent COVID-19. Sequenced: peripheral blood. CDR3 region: CAINRGTIPGYNEQFF. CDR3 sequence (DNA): TGTGCCATCAACCGTGGTACTATTCCCGGGTACAATGAGCAGTTCTTC.